The clone carrying this T cell receptor beta chain was counted a few times. Unique molecular identifiers were incorporated when the TCRbeta library was constructed. Via MiXCR, TCRdb re-called the PCR reads, giving one row per CDR3 protein. The sample shows 200,000 to 250,000 distinct CDR3 sequences, 8.5% to 10% of them seen only once. This sample stems from a study of T-cell reconstitution after alpha-beta-depleted transplantation in children. Between the trimmed V and J ends, which lost 0 bases and 6 bases, there was a span of 18 bases. Germline CDR1 and CDR2: SGHDN and FVKESK. The CDR3 contains 17 residues.

Here the sequenced sample was PBMCs from the stem cell graft donor, taken from the stem cell graft. This receptor was obtained from a human donor who donated a stem cell graft to a child with acute lymphoblastic leukemia. V is TRBV14 and J is TRBJ2-1, with D possibly matching TRBD2 (6 bases). The CDR3 DNA reads TGTGCCAGCAGCCAAGATCTAGTGCCCTTGGGAGGCAATGAGCAGTTCTTC. Its protein product is CASSQDLVPLGGNEQFF.